This entry is about one T cell receptor (beta chain). Its antigen is currently unknown. The junction differs from germline at one of its ends, possibly a read error. The CDR3 runs 15 residues. The V gene's germline CDR1 is MNHEY and CDR2 SVGAGI. Constant-region priming of about 520 ng total RNA yielded TCR beta cDNA. ARM-PCR, slightly modified, supplied the TCR beta libraries through three nested multiplex PCR rounds. Two initial PCR rounds of ten to eleven cycles each paired TRBV1-TRBV30 forward primers with a C-beta reverse primer. TCRdb re-called the multiplex PCR reads with MiXCR, one entry per CDR3 protein. The top ten hold about 6.1% of the sample, which has 300,000 to 400,000 distinct CDR3 sequences, approximately 65% seen once. The data are from a study of tumor-infiltrating lymphocytes in primary liver carcinoma. Study-level background: Resecting the tumor surgically was how the patients' primary liver carcinoma was treated.

Study-level points and caveats: It was in tumors, not blood, that the top-250-clone fraction was significantly higher (p = 0.039). Bulk unsorted material prevented CD4+ and CD8+ repertoire comparison.

The researchers obtained blood RNA from unsorted whole blood and also extracted germline DNA. Patients were chronically HBV-infected and treatment-naive. The sample comprised peripheral blood. The source is a man aged 35 to 55 with primary liver carcinoma and hepatitis B virus infection. The V and J genes are TRBV6-5 and TRBJ2-1; D unclear. This CDR3 reads CDSSYSRYIYNEQFF. The CDR3 DNA follows: TGTGACAGCAGTTACTCGAGGTACATATACAATGAGCAGTTCTTC.